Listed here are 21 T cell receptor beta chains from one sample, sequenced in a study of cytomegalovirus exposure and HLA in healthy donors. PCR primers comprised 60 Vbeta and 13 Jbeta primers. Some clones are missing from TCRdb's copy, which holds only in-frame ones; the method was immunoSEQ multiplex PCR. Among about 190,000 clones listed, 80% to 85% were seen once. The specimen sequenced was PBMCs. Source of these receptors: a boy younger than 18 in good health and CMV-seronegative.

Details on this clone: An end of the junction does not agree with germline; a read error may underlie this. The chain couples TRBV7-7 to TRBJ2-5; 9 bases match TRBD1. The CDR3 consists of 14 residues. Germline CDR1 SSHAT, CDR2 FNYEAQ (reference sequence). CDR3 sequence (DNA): TGTGCTAGCAGCCGGGACAGGGTAGGAGAGACCCAGTACTTC. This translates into CASSRDRVGETQYF.

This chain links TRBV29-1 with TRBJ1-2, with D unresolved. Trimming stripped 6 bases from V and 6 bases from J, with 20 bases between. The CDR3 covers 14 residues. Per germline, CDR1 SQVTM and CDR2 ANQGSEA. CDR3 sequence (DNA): TGCAGCGTCCCGAGCGCTATAGCTATAAATGGCTACACCTTC. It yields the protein CSVPSAIAINGYTF.

The CDR3: CASSQVGSQGQETQYF. The CDR3 DNA reads as TGTGCCAGCAGCCAAGTAGGATCACAGGGGCAAGAGACCCAGTACTTC. The chain has TRBV4-2 and TRBJ2-5; 7 nucleotides match TRBD1. Trimming removed 1 base from V and 2 bases from J; junction bases left unmatched: 7. Per the germline V gene, CDR1 is LGHNA and CDR2 is YNFKEQ. CDR3 length: 16 amino acids.

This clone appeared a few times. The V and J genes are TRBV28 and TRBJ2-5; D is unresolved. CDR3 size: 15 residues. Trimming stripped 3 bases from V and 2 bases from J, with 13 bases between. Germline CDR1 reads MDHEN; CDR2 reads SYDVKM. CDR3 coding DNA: TGTGCCAGCAGTTTGCTTCTGGAGACGCAAGAGACCCAGTACTTC. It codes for CASSLLLETQETQYF.

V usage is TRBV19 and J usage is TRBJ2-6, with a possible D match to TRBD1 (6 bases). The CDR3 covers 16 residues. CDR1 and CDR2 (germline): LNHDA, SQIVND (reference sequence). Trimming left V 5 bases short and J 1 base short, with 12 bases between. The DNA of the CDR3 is TGTGCCAGTAGTCTCACAACAGGGTCTGGGGCCAACGTCCTGACTTTC. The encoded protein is CASSLTTGSGANVLTF.

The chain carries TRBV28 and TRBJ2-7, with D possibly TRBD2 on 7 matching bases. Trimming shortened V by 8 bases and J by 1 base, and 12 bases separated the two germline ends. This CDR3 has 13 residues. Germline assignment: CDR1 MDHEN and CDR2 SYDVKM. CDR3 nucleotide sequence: TGTGCCAGCGGAGGGGGGGCTTCCTACGAGCAGTACTTC. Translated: CASGGGASYEQYF. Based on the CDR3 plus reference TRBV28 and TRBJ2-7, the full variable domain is DVKVTQSSRYLVKRTGEKVFLECVQDMDHENMFWYRQDPGLGLRLIYFSYDVKMKEKGDIPEGYSVSREKKERFSLILESASTNQTSMYLCASGGGASYEQYFGPGTRLTVT.

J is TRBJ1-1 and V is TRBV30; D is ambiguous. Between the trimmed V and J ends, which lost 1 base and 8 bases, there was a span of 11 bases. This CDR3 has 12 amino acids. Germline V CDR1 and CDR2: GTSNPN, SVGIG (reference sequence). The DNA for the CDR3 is TGTGCCTGGAGTGGGGCAGCATACGAAGCTTTCTTT. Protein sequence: CAWSGAAYEAFF.

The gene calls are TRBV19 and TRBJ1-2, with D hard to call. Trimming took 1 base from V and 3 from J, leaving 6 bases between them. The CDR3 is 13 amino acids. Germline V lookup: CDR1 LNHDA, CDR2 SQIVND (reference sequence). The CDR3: CASSIAVDYGYTF. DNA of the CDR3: TGTGCCAGTAGTATAGCGGTGGACTATGGCTACACCTTC.

This CDR3 is CASSGEQETQYF. The CDR3 DNA reads as TGCGCCAGCAGTGGGGAGCAAGAGACCCAGTACTTC. The chain joins TRBV10-1 to TRBJ2-5, with D possibly matching TRBD2 (5 bases). The germline gives CDR1 WNHNN, CDR2 SYGVQD (reference sequence). With 4 bases removed from V and 2 bases from J, the gap between germline ends came to 5 bases. The CDR3 length is 12 residues.

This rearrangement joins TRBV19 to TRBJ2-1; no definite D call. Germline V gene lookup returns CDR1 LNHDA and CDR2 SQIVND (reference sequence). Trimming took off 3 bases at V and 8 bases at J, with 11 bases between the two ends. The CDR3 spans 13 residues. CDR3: CASSIGLSDEQFF. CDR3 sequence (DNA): TGTGCCAGTAGTATCGGTTTAAGTGATGAGCAGTTCTTC.

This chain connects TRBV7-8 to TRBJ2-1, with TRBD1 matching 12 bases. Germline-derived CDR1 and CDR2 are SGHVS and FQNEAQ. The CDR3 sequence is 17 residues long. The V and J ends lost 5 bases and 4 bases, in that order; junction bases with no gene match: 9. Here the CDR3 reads CASSRPRDRGQYNEQFF. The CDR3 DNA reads TGTGCCAGCAGCCGACCCCGGGACAGGGGGCAGTACAATGAGCAGTTCTTC.

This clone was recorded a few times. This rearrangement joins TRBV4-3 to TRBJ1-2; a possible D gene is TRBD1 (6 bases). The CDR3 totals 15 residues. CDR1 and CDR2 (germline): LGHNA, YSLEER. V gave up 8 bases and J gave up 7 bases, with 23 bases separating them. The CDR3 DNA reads TGCGCCAGCTCTCTTGTGCTGGGGGACACGGGTGGCTACACCTTC. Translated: CASSLVLGDTGGYTF.

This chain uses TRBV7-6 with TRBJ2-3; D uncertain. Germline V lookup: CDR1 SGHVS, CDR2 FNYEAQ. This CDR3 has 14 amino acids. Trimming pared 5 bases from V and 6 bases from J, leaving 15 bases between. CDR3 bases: TGTGCCAGCAGCCCCCGACTGGCCGGGGATACGCAGTATTTT. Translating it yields CASSPRLAGDTQYF.

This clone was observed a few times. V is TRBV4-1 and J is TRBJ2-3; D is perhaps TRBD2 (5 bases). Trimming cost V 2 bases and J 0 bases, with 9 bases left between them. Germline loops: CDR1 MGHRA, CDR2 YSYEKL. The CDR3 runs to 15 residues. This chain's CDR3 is CASSQQRPSTDTQYF. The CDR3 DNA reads TGCGCCAGCAGCCAACAGCGGCCAAGCACAGATACGCAGTATTTT.

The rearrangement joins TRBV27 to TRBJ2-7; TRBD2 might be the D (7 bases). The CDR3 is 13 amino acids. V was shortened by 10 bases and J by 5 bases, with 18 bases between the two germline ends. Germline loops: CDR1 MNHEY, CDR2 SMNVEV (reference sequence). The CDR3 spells CATTPQGGDEQYF. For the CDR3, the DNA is TGTGCCACCACCCCACAGGGAGGGGACGAGCAGTACTTC.

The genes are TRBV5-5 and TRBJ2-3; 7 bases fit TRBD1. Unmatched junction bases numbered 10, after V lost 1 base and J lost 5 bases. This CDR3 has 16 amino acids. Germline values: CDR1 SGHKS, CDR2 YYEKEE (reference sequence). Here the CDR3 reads CASSLSLGGRKDTQYF. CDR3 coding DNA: TGTGCCAGCAGCTTGTCGTTAGGGGGCAGGAAAGATACGCAGTATTTT.

The CDR3 coding sequence is TGTGCCTGGAGTGTACTTAGAGGACTGTCGTCCTACGAGCAGTACTTC. Translation gives CAWSVLRGLSSYEQYF. V usage is TRBV30 and J usage is TRBJ2-7; D perhaps matches TRBD2 (5 bases). Per the germline V gene, CDR1 is GTSNPN and CDR2 is SVGIG (reference sequence). Trimming left V 0 bases short and J 1 base short, with 16 bases between. The CDR3 runs 16 residues.

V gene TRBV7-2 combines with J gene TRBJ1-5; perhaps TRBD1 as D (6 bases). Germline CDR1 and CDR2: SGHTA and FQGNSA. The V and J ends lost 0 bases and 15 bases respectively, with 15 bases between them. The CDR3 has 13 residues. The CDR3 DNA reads TGTGCCAGCAGCTTAGCCACAGGACAGCCACGGCATTTT. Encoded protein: CASSLATGQPRHF.

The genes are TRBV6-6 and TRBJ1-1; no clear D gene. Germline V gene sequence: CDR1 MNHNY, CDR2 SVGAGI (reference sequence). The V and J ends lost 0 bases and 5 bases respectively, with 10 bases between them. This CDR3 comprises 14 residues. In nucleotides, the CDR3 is TGTGCCAGCAGTTACTCTAAAGGAGGTACTGAAGCTTTCTTT. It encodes CASSYSKGGTEAFF.

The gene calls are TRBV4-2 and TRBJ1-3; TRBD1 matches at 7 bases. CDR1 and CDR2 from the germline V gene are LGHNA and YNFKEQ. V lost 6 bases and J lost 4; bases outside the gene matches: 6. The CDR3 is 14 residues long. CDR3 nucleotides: TGTGCCAGCAGTAATACAGGGGTCGGAAACACCATATATTTT. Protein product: CASSNTGVGNTIYF.

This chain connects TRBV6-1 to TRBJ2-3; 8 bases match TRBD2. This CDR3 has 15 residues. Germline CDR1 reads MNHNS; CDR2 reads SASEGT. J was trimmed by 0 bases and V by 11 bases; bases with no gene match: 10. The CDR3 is CAAVRLAISTDTQYF. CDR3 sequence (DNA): TGTGCCGCCGTTAGACTAGCGATTAGCACAGATACGCAGTATTTT.